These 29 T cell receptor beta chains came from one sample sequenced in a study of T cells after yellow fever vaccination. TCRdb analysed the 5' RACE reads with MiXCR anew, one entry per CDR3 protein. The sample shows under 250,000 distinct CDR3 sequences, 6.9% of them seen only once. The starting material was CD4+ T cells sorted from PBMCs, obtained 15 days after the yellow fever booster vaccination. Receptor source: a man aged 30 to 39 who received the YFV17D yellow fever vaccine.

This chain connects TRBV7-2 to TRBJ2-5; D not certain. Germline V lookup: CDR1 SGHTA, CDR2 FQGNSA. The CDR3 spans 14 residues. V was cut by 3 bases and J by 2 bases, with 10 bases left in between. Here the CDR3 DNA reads TGTGCCAGCAGCTTTGGCCGTTGGCAAGAGACCCAGTACTTC. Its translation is CASSFGRWQETQYF.

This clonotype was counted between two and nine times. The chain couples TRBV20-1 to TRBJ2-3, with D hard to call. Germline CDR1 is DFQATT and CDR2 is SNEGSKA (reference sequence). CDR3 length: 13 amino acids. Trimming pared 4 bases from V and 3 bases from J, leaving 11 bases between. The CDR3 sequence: CSAKMDPTDTQYF. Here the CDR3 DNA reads TGCAGTGCTAAGATGGACCCTACAGATACGCAGTATTTT.

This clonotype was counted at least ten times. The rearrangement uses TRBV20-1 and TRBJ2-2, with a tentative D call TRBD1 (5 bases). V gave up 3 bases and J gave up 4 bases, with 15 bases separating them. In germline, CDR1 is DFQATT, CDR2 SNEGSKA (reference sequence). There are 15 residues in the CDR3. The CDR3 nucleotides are TGCAGTGCTAGGAAGGGGTTGGTAATCACCGGGGAGCTGTTTTTT. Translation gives CSARKGLVITGELFF.

CDR3 DNA sequence: TGTGCCAGCAGCTTGCCCCAGGGATGGGGTCAGCCCCAGCATTTT. Residues: CASSLPQGWGQPQHF. This chain joins TRBV7-3 and TRBJ1-5; possibly TRBD1 for D (5 bases). V lost 3 bases and J lost 6, with 15 bases in between. This CDR3 comprises 15 residues. The germline V gene encodes CDR1 SGHTA and CDR2 FQGTGA.

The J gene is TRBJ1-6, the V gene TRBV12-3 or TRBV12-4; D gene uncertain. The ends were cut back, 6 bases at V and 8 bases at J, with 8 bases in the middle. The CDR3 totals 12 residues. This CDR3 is CASRGADSPLHF. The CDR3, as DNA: TGTGCCAGCAGGGGCGCCGATTCACCCCTCCACTTT.

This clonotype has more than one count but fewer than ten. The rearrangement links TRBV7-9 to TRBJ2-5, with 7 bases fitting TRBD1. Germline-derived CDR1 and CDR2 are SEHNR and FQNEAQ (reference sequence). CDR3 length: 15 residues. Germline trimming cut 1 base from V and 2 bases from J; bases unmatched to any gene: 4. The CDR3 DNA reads TGTGCCAGCAGCTTAGGGGACAGACTTCAAGAGACCCAGTACTTC. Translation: CASSLGDRLQETQYF. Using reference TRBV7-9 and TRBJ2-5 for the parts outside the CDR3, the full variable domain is DTGVSQNPRHKITKRGQNVTFRCDPISEHNRLYWYRQTLGQGPEFLTYFQNEAQLEKSRLLSDRFSAERPKGSFSTLEIQRTEQGDSAMYLCASSLGDRLQETQYFGPGTRLLVL.

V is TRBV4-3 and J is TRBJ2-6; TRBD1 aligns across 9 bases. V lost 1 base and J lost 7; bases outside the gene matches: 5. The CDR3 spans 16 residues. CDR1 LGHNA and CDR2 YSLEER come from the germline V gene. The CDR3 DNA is TGCGCCAGCAGCCAAGGGACAGGGGCGGGAGCCAACGTCCTGACTTTC. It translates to CASSQGTGAGANVLTF.

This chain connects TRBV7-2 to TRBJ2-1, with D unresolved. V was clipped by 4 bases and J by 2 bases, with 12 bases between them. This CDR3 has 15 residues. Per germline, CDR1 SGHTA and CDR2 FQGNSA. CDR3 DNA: TGTGCCAGCAGCTCAGGAGTGTTGGCCTACAATGAGCAGTTCTTC. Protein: CASSSGVLAYNEQFF.

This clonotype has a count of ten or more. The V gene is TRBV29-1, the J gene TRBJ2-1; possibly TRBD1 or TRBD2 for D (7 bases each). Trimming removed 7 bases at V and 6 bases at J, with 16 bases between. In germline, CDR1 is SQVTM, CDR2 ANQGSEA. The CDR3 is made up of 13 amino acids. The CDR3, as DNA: TGCAGCGCCTGGACTAGGGGGCCCAATGAGCAGTTCTTC. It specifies CSAWTRGPNEQFF.

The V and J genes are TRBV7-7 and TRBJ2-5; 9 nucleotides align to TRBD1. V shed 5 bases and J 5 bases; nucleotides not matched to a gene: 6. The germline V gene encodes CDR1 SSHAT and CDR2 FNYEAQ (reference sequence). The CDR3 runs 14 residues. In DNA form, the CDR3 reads TGTGCCAGCAGCCTACTCGACAGGGGGGAGACCCAGTACTTC. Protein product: CASSLLDRGETQYF.

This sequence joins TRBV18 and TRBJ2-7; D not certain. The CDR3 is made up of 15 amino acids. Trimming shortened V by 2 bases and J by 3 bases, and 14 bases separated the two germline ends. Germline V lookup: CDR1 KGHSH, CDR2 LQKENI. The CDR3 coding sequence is TGTGCCAGCTCACCATTTGTTGGCCCTGACTACGAGCAGTACTTC. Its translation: CASSPFVGPDYEQYF.

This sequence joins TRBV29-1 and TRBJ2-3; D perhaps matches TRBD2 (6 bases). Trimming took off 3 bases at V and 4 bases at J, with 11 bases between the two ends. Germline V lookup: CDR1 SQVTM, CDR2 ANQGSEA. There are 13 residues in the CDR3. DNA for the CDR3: TGCAGCGTTGACCCGACTAGTTCAGATACGCAGTATTTT. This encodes CSVDPTSSDTQYF.

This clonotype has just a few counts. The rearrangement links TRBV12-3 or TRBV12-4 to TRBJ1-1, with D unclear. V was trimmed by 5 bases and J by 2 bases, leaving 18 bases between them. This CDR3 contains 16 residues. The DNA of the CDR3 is TGTGCCAGCAGTCCCCCAGCGGGAAGGGTCAACACTGAAGCTTTCTTT. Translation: CASSPPAGRVNTEAFF.

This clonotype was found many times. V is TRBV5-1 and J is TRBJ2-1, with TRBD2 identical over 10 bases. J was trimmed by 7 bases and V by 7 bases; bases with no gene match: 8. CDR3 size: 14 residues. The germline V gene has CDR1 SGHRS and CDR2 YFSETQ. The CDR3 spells CASGIAGGGNEQFF. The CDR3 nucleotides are TGCGCCAGCGGCATAGCGGGAGGAGGTAATGAGCAGTTCTTC.

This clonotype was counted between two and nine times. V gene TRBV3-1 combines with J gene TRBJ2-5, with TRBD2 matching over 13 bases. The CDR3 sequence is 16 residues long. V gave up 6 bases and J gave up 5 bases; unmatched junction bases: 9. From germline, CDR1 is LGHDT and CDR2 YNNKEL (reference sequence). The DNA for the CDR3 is TGTGCCAGCAGACGTAGGACTAGCGGGAGTATGGAGACCCAGTACTTC. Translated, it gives CASRRRTSGSMETQYF.

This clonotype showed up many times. CDR3: CSAQPGLADTGELFF. The DNA for the CDR3 is TGCAGTGCTCAACCGGGACTAGCGGACACCGGGGAGCTGTTTTTT. The gene calls are TRBV20-1 and TRBJ2-2; TRBD2 matches 11 bases. The CDR3 has 15 residues. CDR1 is DFQATT, CDR2 SNEGSKA, per germline (reference sequence). Losses at the gene ends were 5 bases for V and 3 bases for J; bases not matched to a gene: 5.

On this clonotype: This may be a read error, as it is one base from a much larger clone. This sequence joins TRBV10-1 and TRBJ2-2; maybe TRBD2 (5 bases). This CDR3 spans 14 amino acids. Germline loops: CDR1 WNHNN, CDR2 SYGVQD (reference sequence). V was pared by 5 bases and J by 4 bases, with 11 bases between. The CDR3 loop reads CASSRRGSTGELFF. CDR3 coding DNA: TGCGCCAGCAGTCGACGAGGGAGCACCGGGGAGCTGTTTTTT.

The CDR3 here is CAITKQGAGGGYTF. CDR3 DNA sequence: TGTGCCATCACTAAGCAGGGGGCAGGAGGAGGCTACACCTTC. The gene calls are TRBV10-3 and TRBJ1-2, with 8 nucleotides matching TRBD1. V was pared by 7 bases and J by 8 bases, with 12 bases of the junction left unmatched. The CDR3 runs 14 residues. Germline CDR1 is ENHRY and CDR2 is SYGVKD.

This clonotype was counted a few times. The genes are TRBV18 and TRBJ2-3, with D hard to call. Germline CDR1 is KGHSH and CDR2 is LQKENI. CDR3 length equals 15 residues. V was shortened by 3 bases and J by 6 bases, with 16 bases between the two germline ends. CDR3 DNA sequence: TGTGCCAGCTCACCCCGGACGGGCTTAAGGGATACGCAGTATTTT. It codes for CASSPRTGLRDTQYF. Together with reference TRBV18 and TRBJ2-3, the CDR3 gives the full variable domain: NAGVMQNPRHLVRRRGQEARLRCSPMKGHSHVYWYRQLPEEGLKFMVYLQKENIIDESGMPKERFSAEFPKEGPSILRIQQVVRGDSAAYFCASSPRTGLRDTQYFGPGTRLTVL.

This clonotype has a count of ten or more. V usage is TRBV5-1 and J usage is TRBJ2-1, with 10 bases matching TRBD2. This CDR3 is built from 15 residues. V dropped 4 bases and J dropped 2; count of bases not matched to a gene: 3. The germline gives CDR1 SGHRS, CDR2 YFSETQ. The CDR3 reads CASSRTSGTYNEQFF. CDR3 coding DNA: TGCGCCAGCAGCCGGACTAGCGGCACCTACAATGAGCAGTTCTTC.

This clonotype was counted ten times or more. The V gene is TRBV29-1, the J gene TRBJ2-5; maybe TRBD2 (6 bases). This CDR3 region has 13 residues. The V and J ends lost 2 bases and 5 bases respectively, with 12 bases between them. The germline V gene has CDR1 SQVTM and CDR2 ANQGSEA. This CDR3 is CSVERGAGETQYF. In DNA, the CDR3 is TGCAGCGTTGAACGTGGTGCGGGGGAGACCCAGTACTTC.

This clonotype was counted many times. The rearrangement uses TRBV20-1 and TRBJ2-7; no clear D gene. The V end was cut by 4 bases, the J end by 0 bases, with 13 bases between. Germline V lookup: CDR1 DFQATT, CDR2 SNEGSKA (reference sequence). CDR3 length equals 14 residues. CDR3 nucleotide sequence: TGCAGTGCTACCCGGAACAGAAACTCCTACGAGCAGTACTTC. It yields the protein CSATRNRNSYEQYF.

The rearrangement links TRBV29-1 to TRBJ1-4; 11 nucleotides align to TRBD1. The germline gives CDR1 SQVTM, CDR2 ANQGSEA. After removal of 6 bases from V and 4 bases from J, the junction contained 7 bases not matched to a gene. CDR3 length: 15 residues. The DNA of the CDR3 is TGCAGCGTCGCGGACAGGGGGCTGTATAATGAAAAACTGTTTTTT. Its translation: CSVADRGLYNEKLFF.

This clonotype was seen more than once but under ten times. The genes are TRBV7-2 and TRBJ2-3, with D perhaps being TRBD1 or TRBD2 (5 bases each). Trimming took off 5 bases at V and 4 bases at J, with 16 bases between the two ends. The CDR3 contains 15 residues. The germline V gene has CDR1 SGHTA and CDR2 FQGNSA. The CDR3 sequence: CASSGGHSPADTQYF. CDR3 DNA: TGTGCCAGCAGCGGAGGACATTCCCCCGCAGATACGCAGTATTTT.

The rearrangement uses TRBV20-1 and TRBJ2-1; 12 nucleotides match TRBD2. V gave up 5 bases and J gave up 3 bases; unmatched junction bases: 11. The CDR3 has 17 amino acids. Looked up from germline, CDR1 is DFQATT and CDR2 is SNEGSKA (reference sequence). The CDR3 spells CSAPTSGSSTIYNEQFF. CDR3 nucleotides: TGCAGTGCTCCGACTAGCGGGAGTTCGACGATCTACAATGAGCAGTTCTTC.

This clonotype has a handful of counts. CDR3 sequence (DNA): TGTGCCAGCAGCTTTGGGACAGAAGAAGAGACCCAGTACTTC. Translation: CASSFGTEEETQYF. V gene TRBV5-4 combines with J gene TRBJ2-5, with 7 bases aligning to TRBD1. Germline V gene data show CDR1 as SGHNT and CDR2 as YYREEE (reference sequence). CDR3 size: 14 residues. Trimming cost V 2 bases and J 3 bases; bases outside gene matches: 4.

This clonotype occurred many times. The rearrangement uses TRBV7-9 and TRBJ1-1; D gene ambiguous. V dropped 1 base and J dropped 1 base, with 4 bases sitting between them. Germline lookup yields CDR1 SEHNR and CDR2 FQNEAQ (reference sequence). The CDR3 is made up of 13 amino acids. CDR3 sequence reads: CASSLGTNTEAFF. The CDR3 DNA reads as TGTGCCAGCAGCTTAGGTACGAACACTGAAGCTTTCTTT. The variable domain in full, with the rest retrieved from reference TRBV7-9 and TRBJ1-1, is DTGVSQNPRHKITKRGQNVTFRCDPISEHNRLYWYRQTLGQGPEFLTYFQNEAQLEKSRLLSDRFSAERPKGSFSTLEIQRTEQGDSAMYLCASSLGTNTEAFFGQGTRLTVV.

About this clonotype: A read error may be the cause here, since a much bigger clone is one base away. The CDR3 region is CASSQDLEAEAFF. For the CDR3, the DNA is TGCGCCAGCAGCCAAGATTTGGAGGCTGAAGCTTTCTTT. The chain links TRBV4-3 to TRBJ1-1; D is uncertain. V was trimmed by 0 bases and J by 6 bases, leaving 8 bases between them. Germline-derived CDR1 and CDR2 are LGHNA and YSLEER. The CDR3 has 13 amino acids.

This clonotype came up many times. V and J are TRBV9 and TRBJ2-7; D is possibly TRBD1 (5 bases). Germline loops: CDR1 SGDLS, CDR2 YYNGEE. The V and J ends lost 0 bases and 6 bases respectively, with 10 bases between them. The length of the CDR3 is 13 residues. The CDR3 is CASSVGVGREQYF. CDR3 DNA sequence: TGTGCCAGCAGCGTAGGGGTGGGGCGCGAGCAGTACTTC.